The 31 T cell receptor beta chains reported below all come from one sample, sequenced in a study of OX40 agonist ivuxolimab in advanced cancers. Clones were read by immunoSEQ multiplex PCR, and TCRdb kept only the in-frame ones, dropping some. The sample consists of about 13,000 clones, around 80% of them appearing once. This material consisted of CD4+ or CD8+ T cells sorted from blood, taken in a trial of the OX40 agonist ivuxolimab. These receptors were obtained from an adult with an advanced solid tumor such as melanoma, head and neck, liver or kidney cancer.

CDR3 amino acids: CAWSYIYRRSSGNTIYF. DNA of the CDR3: TGTGCCTGGAGTTATATATACCGACGGAGCTCTGGAAACACCATATATTTT. The chain couples TRBV30 to TRBJ1-3; no firm D call. The CDR3 has 17 residues. V was pared by 2 bases and J by 0 bases, with 17 bases between. Germline V gene data show CDR1 as GTSNPN and CDR2 as SVGIG (reference sequence). The whole variable domain, filled in from reference TRBV30 and TRBJ1-3, reads SQTIHQWPATLVQPVGSPLSLECTVEGTSNPNLYWYRQAAGRGLQLLFYSVGIGQISSEVPQNLSASRPQDRQFILSSKKLLLSDSGFYLCAWSYIYRRSSGNTIYFGEGSWLTVV.

J is TRBJ1-2 and V is TRBV28, with TRBD1 as a possible D gene (6 bases). CDR3 size: 14 residues. The V and J ends lost 5 bases and 2 bases respectively, with 12 bases between them. The germline gives CDR1 MDHEN, CDR2 SYDVKM. The CDR3 sequence is CASSLTGPNYGYTF. The CDR3 DNA sequence: TGTGCCAGCAGTCTTACAGGGCCCAACTATGGCTACACCTTC.

This chain uses TRBV7-9 with TRBJ2-4; TRBD1 matches 11 bases. The CDR3 extends over 13 amino acids. CDR1 is SEHNR, CDR2 FQNEAQ, per germline (reference sequence). The J segment lost 8 bases and the V segment lost 4 bases, leaving 1 base of the junction unmatched. The CDR3 protein is CASSSGQGDIQYF. In nucleotides, the CDR3 is TGTGCCAGCAGCTCGGGACAGGGGGACATTCAGTACTTC.

The J gene is TRBJ2-3, the V gene TRBV27; 8 bases map to TRBD2. This CDR3 is built from 16 residues. The V gene's germline CDR1 is MNHEY and CDR2 SMNVEV (reference sequence). Unmatched junction bases numbered 8, after V lost 4 bases and J lost 2 bases. The CDR3 DNA is TGTGCCAGCAGTTCCGGACTAGCCCCCTTCACAGATACGCAGTATTTT. This gives the protein CASSSGLAPFTDTQYF.

This sequence joins TRBV27 and TRBJ2-3, with TRBD1 as a possible D gene (5 bases). The CDR3 is 13 residues long. Trimming stripped 10 bases from V and 1 base from J, with 12 bases between. CDR1 and CDR2 (germline): MNHEY, SMNVEV (reference sequence). The CDR3 region has the DNA TGTGCCACCGCTGTAGGGGGCACAGATACGCAGTATTTT. Residues: CATAVGGTDTQYF.

V and J are TRBV19 and TRBJ1-5; the match to TRBD1 covers 7 bases. The V segment lost 10 bases and the J segment 7 bases; nucleotides outside the gene matches: 16. Per germline, CDR1 LNHDA and CDR2 SQIVND (reference sequence). The CDR3 length is 15 residues. In DNA form, the CDR3 reads TGTGCCACCCAATCATCCGGGACAGCATCACAGCCCCAGCATTTT. Protein product: CATQSSGTASQPQHF.

The rearrangement joins TRBV7-6 to TRBJ1-5, with D possibly matching TRBD1 (5 bases). CDR1 and CDR2 (germline): SGHVS, FNYEAQ. This CDR3 region has 15 residues. V was clipped by 5 bases and J by 0 bases, with 11 bases between them. The CDR3 DNA follows: TGTGCCAGCAGCGAGCTCGGGGGTAGCAATCAGCCCCAGCATTTT. This codes for CASSELGGSNQPQHF.

The rearrangement joins TRBV4-1 to TRBJ2-7, with TRBD1 matching over 9 bases. Germline V gives CDR1 MGHRA, CDR2 YSYEKL. V was pared by 6 bases and J by 5 bases, with 14 bases of the junction left unmatched. CDR3 size: 16 residues. The CDR3 nucleotides read TGCGCCAGCAGTCTCATACAGGACAGGGGTTTGGACGAGCAGTACTTC. This codes for CASSLIQDRGLDEQYF.

The genes are TRBV12-2 and TRBJ2-5; the DNA was not used to check the table's D call, TRBD1. TRBV12-2 constitutes a pseudogene. This CDR3 region has 16 residues. The CDR3: CASRLALQGWEETQYF. For the CDR3, the DNA is TGTGCAAGTCGCTTAGCTTTACAGGGGTGGGAAGAGACCCAGTACTTC.

This chain joins TRBV27 and TRBJ2-7; D is uncertain. V lost 3 bases to trimming and J lost 0 bases, with 9 bases between them. Per the germline V gene, CDR1 is MNHEY and CDR2 is SMNVEV (reference sequence). CDR3 length: 14 amino acids. As DNA, the CDR3 is TGTGCCAGCAGTTTTCAAGGGCCCTCCTACGAGCAGTACTTC. The encoded protein is CASSFQGPSYEQYF.

The chain carries TRBV6-6 and TRBJ2-7; no clear D. The ends were cut back, 2 bases at V and 1 base at J, with 3 bases in the middle. Per the germline V gene, CDR1 is MNHNY and CDR2 is SVGAGI (reference sequence). The CDR3 covers 12 residues. The CDR3 nucleotides read TGTGCCAGCAGTTACGTGTCCTACGAGCAGTACTTC. Amino acid sequence: CASSYVSYEQYF.

The chain employs TRBV27 and TRBJ2-3; the D is unclear. V gave up 7 bases and J gave up 2 bases, with 16 bases separating them. The CDR3 covers 15 residues. CDR1 is MNHEY and CDR2 is SMNVEV in the germline V gene (reference sequence). CDR3: CASKVGFSNTDTQYF. The CDR3 region has the DNA TGTGCCAGCAAAGTGGGCTTTAGCAACACAGATACGCAGTATTTT.

The V gene is TRBV27, the J gene TRBJ2-1; the D is unclear. Looked up from germline, CDR1 is MNHEY and CDR2 is SMNVEV (reference sequence). Trimming removed 3 bases from V and 5 bases from J, with 11 bases in between. The CDR3 runs to 14 residues. CDR3 sequence (DNA): TGTGCCAGCAGTTTGTGGGTAAGCCACAATGAGCAGTTCTTC. Encoded protein: CASSLWVSHNEQFF.

This chain links TRBV15 with TRBJ2-2; 7 positions match TRBD1. The CDR3 sequence is 14 residues long. Germline loops: CDR1 LNHNV, CDR2 YYDKDF (reference sequence). Losses at the gene ends were 5 bases for V and 7 bases for J; bases not matched to a gene: 7. CDR3 DNA: TGTGCCACCAGCGGACAGGACTTCGGCGGGGAGCTGTTTTTT. This codes for CATSGQDFGGELFF. Supplemented by reference TRBV15 and TRBJ2-2, the full variable domain reads DAMVIQNPRYQVTQFGKPVTLSCSQTLNHNVMYWYQQKSSQAPKLLFHYYDKDFNNEADTPDNFQSRRPNTSFCFLDIRSPGLGDTAMYLCATSGQDFGGELFFGEGSRLTVL.

This chain connects TRBV15 to TRBJ1-2; no reliable D call. Trimming removed 3 bases at V and 4 bases at J, with 24 bases between. Germline assignment: CDR1 LNHNV and CDR2 YYDKDF (reference sequence). CDR3 length: 18 amino acids. The CDR3 DNA is TGTGCCACCAGCAGCTCCCTCTTAGGATCCCCGCCCAGCTATGGCTACACCTTC. Its protein product is CATSSSLLGSPPSYGYTF. Looking up the rest from reference TRBV15 and TRBJ1-2 gives the full variable domain: DAMVIQNPRYQVTQFGKPVTLSCSQTLNHNVMYWYQQKSSQAPKLLFHYYDKDFNNEADTPDNFQSRRPNTSFCFLDIRSPGLGDTAMYLCATSSSLLGSPPSYGYTFGSGTRLTVV.

The V and J genes are TRBV5-4 and TRBJ2-7, with D perhaps assigned TRBD1 or TRBD2 (5 bases each). The CDR3 runs 15 residues. The germline V and J ends were trimmed by 5 bases and 2 bases, with 17 bases remaining between them. In germline, CDR1 is SGHNT, CDR2 YYREEE (reference sequence). CDR3 in amino acids: CASRGEQGPPYEQYF. The CDR3 region has the DNA TGTGCCAGCAGGGGGGAGCAGGGTCCCCCCTACGAGCAGTACTTC.

The gene calls are TRBV7-3 and TRBJ1-2; D is uncertain. The ends were cut back, 2 bases at V and 0 bases at J, with 10 bases in the middle. The V gene's germline CDR1 is SGHTA and CDR2 FQGTGA. The CDR3 has 15 amino acids. The CDR3 nucleotides are TGTGCCAGCAGCTTATCCGGTGGGTCTAACTATGGCTACACCTTC. As protein: CASSLSGGSNYGYTF.

The chain has TRBV6-5 and TRBJ2-7, with a weak D call TRBD2 (6 bases). This CDR3 comprises 13 residues. The V gene lost 6 bases and the J gene lost 1 base, with 10 bases spanning the gap. Germline CDR1 is MNHEY and CDR2 is SVGAGI. The DNA for the CDR3 is TGTGCCAGCAGCCCACTAGCTTCCTACGAGCAGTACTTC. Its translation is CASSPLASYEQYF.

CDR3 sequence reads: CASSSLGAGNTEAFF. The CDR3 DNA follows: TGTGCCAGCAGCTCCCTGGGGGCGGGGAACACTGAAGCTTTCTTT. The chain recombines TRBV27 with TRBJ1-1, with D maybe TRBD1 (6 bases). CDR1 and CDR2 from the germline V gene are MNHEY and SMNVEV (reference sequence). Trimming stripped 6 bases from V and 1 base from J, with 15 bases between. The CDR3 covers 15 residues.

The CDR3 sequence: CASSSPRTGDEKLFF. The CDR3 bases are TGTGCCAGCAGCTCGCCGAGGACAGGGGATGAAAAACTGTTTTTT. This chain joins TRBV7-8 and TRBJ1-4; the match to TRBD1 covers 9 bases. The CDR3 contains 15 residues. J was trimmed by 6 bases and V by 4 bases; bases with no gene match: 6. Germline lookup yields CDR1 SGHVS and CDR2 FQNEAQ.

V usage is TRBV27 and J usage is TRBJ2-3; D remains ambiguous. Germline-derived CDR1 and CDR2 are MNHEY and SMNVEV (reference sequence). This CDR3 comprises 14 residues. The ends were cut back, 0 bases at V and 0 bases at J, with 4 bases in the middle. The CDR3, as DNA: TGTGCCAGCAGTTTATCAGCTAGCACAGATACGCAGTATTTT. This sequence encodes CASSLSASTDTQYF.

The genes are TRBV13 and TRBJ1-1; unclear D gene. This CDR3 is built from 13 residues. Between the trimmed V and J ends, which lost 5 bases and 1 base, there was a span of 8 bases. Germline-derived CDR1 and CDR2 are PRHDT and FYEKMQ (reference sequence). In DNA, the CDR3 is TGTGCCAGCAGCGCCTCCACGAACACTGAAGCTTTCTTT. Its translation: CASSASTNTEAFF.

V and J are TRBV5-6 and TRBJ1-2; no reliable D call. The CDR3 runs 13 residues. CDR1 is SGHDT, CDR2 YYEEEE, per germline. V was pared by 0 bases and J by 8 bases, with 11 bases between. The chain's CDR3 is CASSLGTSVGYTF. The CDR3, as DNA: TGTGCCAGCAGCTTGGGGACCTCGGTAGGCTACACCTTC.

This clone was seen just once. The CDR3 protein is CASSDRQPNTGELFF. In nucleotides, the CDR3 is TGTGCCAGCAGCGACAGGCAACCGAACACCGGGGAGCTGTTTTTT. V is TRBV2 and J is TRBJ2-2; tentatively, D is TRBD1 (6 bases). CDR1 and CDR2 from the germline V gene are SNHLY and FYNNEI. The CDR3 runs 15 residues. V was cut by 6 bases and J by 0 bases, with 11 bases left in between.

The CDR3 reads CASKQDPTNEKLFF. The CDR3 DNA is TGTGCCAGCAAACAAGATCCAACTAATGAAAAACTGTTTTTT. The chain has TRBV7-6 and TRBJ1-4; D remains ambiguous. The CDR3 runs 14 residues. Trimming removed 7 bases at V and 0 bases at J, with 9 bases between. Looked up from germline, CDR1 is SGHVS and CDR2 is FNYEAQ.

This clone was observed a handful of times. The genes are TRBV9 and TRBJ2-7; 7 nucleotides match TRBD1. Germline V CDR1 and CDR2: SGDLS, YYNGEE. The CDR3 length is 14 residues. Trimming removed 4 bases from V and 0 bases from J; junction bases left unmatched: 4. CDR3 sequence reads: CASSPGDSSYEQYF. The CDR3, as DNA: TGTGCCAGCAGCCCCGGGGACAGCTCCTACGAGCAGTACTTC.

The V call is TRBV7-6, the J call TRBJ2-1; D perhaps matches TRBD2 (6 bases). The CDR3 has 16 amino acids. Germline V gives CDR1 SGHVS, CDR2 FNYEAQ. Trimming left V 5 bases short and J 6 bases short, with 20 bases between. The CDR3 sequence: CASSTPPSGAGNEQFF. The CDR3 nucleotides read TGTGCCAGCAGCACCCCACCCAGCGGAGCGGGCAATGAGCAGTTCTTC.

CDR3 loop: CASSSGQEAGELFF. The CDR3 bases are TGTGCCAGTAGTTCGGGACAGGAGGCCGGGGAGCTGTTTTTT. The J gene is TRBJ2-2, the V gene TRBV19; TRBD1 matches at 8 bases. V trimming: 5 bases; J trimming: 6 bases; junction bases outside the gene matches: 5. The CDR3 is 14 residues long. Germline CDR1 and CDR2: LNHDA and SQIVND (reference sequence).

Of note for this clone: Other nucleotide sequences from this sample produce the same CDR3. The chain links TRBV27 to TRBJ2-3; D is unresolved. This CDR3 region has 13 residues. V lost 4 bases, J lost 6 bases, and 11 bases lay in between. Germline V CDR1 and CDR2: MNHEY, SMNVEV (reference sequence). CDR3 sequence: CASSSTVEDTQYF. CDR3 nucleotides: TGTGCCAGCAGTTCCACCGTCGAGGATACGCAGTATTTT.

On this clone: Sequence at one end of the junction differs from germline and may be a read error. V and J are TRBV4-1 and TRBJ2-2, with 8 nucleotides matching TRBD1. The CDR3 totals 20 residues. From germline, CDR1 is MGHRA and CDR2 YSYEKL. The chain's CDR3 is CASSPKTVSRGQALTEELFF. CDR3 nucleotides: TGCGCCAGCAGCCCCAAAACTGTTAGCCGGGGACAGGCGCTCACCGAGGAGCTGTTTTTT.

V and J are TRBV6-4 and TRBJ2-1; D perhaps matches TRBD2 (5 bases). Germline CDR1 reads MRHNA; CDR2 reads SNTAGT. This CDR3 contains 14 residues. Between the trimmed V and J ends, which lost 4 bases and 4 bases, there was a span of 11 bases. The CDR3 loop reads CASSVEGEYNEQFF. The CDR3 DNA reads as TGTGCCAGCAGTGTTGAGGGAGAGTACAATGAGCAGTTCTTC.